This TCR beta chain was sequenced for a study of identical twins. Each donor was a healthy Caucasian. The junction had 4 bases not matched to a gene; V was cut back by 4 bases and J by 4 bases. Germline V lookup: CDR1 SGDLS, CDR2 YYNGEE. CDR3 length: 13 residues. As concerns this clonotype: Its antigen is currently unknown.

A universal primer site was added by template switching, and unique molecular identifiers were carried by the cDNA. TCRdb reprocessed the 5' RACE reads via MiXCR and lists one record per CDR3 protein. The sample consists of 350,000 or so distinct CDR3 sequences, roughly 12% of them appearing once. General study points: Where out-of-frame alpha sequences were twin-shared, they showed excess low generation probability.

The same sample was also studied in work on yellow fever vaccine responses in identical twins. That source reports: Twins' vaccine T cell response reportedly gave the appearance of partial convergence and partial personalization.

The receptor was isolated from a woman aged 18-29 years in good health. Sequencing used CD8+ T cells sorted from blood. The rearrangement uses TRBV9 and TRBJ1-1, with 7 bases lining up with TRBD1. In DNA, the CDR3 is TGTGCCAGCAGCCCCCAGGGGGGCACTGAAGCTTTCTTT. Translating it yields CASSPQGGTEAFF.